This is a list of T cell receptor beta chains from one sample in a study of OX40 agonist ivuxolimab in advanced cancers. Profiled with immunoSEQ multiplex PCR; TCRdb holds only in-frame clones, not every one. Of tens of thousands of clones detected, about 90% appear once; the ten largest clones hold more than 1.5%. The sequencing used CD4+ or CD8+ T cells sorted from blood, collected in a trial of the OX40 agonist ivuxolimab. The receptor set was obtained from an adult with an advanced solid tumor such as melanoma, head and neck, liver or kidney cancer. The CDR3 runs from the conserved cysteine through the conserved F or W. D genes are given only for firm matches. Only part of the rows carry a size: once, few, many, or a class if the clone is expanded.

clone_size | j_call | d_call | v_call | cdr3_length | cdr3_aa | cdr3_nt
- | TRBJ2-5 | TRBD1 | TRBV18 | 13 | CASSPTGRETQYF | TGTGCCAGCTCACCGACAGGGAGAGAGACCCAGTACTTC
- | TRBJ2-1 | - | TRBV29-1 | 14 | CSPTPQGRYNEQFF | TGCAGCCCCACCCCCCAGGGACGATACAATGAGCAGTTCTTC
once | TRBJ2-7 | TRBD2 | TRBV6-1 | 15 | CASSEYGLAEYEQYF | TGTGCCAGCAGTGAATACGGGCTAGCGGAGTACGAGCAGTACTTC
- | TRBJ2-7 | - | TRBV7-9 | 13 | CASRGQLYHEQYF | TGTGCCAGCAGAGGACAGTTGTACCACGAGCAGTACTTC
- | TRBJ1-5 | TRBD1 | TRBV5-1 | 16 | CASSPGGTGGRQPQHF | TGCGCCAGCAGCCCGGGGGGGACAGGGGGGCGTCAGCCCCAGCATTTT
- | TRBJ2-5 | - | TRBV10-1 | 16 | CASSRQNYGLQETQYF | TGCGCCAGCAGTCGGCAGAACTATGGCCTTCAAGAGACCCAGTACTTC
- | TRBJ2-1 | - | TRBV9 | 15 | CASSAYTGGYVEQFF | TGTGCCAGCAGCGCCTACACCGGGGGCTATGTTGAGCAGTTCTTC
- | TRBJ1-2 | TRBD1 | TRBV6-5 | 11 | CASSRGLGYTF | TGTGCCAGCAGCAGGGGGCTAGGCTACACCTTC
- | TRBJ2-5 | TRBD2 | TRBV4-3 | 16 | CASSQGLPGASGTQYF | TGCGCCAGCAGCCAGGGACTACCCGGGGCATCAGGGACCCAGTACTTC
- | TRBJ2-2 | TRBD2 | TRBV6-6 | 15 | CASSYKGRGTGELFF | TGTGCCAGCAGTTATAAGGGGAGGGGCACCGGGGAGCTGTTTTTT
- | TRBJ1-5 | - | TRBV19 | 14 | CASSMEAGNQPQHF | TGTGCCAGTAGTATGGAGGCAGGGAATCAGCCCCAGCATTTT
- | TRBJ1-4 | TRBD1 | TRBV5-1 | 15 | CASSLGTGVNEKLFF | TGCGCCAGCAGCTTAGGGACAGGGGTAAATGAAAAACTGTTTTTT
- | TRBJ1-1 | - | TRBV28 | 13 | CASSSGGRTEAFF | TGTGCCAGCTCGTCGGGGGGCCGAACTGAAGCTTTCTTT
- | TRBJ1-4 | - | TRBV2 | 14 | CASRPGTTKEKLFF | TGTGCCAGCAGACCCGGGACCACCAAGGAAAAACTGTTTTTT
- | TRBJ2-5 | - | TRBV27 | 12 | CASSSYQETQYF | TGTGCCAGCAGTTCGTACCAAGAGACCCAGTACTTC
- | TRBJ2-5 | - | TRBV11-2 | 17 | CASSRLGGQVVQETQYF | TGTGCCAGCAGCCGATTGGGCGGGCAGGTGGTCCAAGAGACCCAGTACTTC
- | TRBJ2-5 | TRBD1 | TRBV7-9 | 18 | CASSLNSHYRGLQETQYF | TGTGCCAGCAGCTTGAACTCTCATTACAGGGGGCTCCAAGAGACCCAGTACTTC
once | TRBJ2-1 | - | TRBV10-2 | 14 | CASSAAHRAGKQFF | TGCGCCAGCAGTGCCGCCCACCGGGCGGGAAAGCAGTTCTTC
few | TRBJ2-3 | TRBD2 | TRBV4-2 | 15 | CASSQVAGGTDTQYF | TGTGCCAGCAGCCAAGTCGCGGGAGGCACAGATACGCAGTATTTT
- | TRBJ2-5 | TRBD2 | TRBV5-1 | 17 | CASSQGTSGRRVETQYF | TGCGCCAGCAGCCAAGGGACTAGCGGGAGAAGGGTAGAGACCCAGTACTTC
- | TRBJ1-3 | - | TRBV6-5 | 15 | CASSYSGSRTNTIYF | TGTGCCAGCAGTTACTCAGGGAGTCGGACAAACACCATATATTTT
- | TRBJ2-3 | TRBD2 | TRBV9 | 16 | CASSPRTSGSTDTQYF | TGTGCCAGCAGCCCCCGGACTAGCGGGAGCACAGATACGCAGTATTTT
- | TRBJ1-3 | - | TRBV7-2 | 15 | CASSLVSGSGNTIYF | TGTGCCAGCAGCTTAGTTTCAGGCTCTGGAAACACCATATATTTT
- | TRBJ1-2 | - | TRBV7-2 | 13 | CASRGRGDYGYTF | TGTGCCAGCAGGGGACGAGGGGACTATGGCTACACCTTC
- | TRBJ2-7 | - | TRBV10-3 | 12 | CAISERTHEQYF | TGTGCCATCAGCGAAAGAACCCACGAGCAGTACTTC
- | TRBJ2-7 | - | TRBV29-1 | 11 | CSGLLETSLYF | TGCAGCGGGCTCTTGGAGACTAGTCTGTACTTC
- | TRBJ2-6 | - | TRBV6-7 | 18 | CASSRKSRLQSRANVLTF | TGTGCCAGCAGTAGAAAGTCGCGTTTACAAAGTCGGGCCAACGTCCTGACTTTC
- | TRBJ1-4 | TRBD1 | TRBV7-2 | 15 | CASSLDGQGHEKLFF | TGTGCCAGCAGCCTCGACGGACAGGGCCATGAAAAACTGTTTTTT
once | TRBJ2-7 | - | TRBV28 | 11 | CASQTSYEQYF | TGTGCCAGCCAAACATCCTACGAGCAGTACTTC
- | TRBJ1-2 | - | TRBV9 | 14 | CASSVGDGTYGYTF | TGTGCCAGCAGCGTAGGGGACGGGACCTATGGCTACACCTTC
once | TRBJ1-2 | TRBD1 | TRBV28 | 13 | CASSLGQPQTYTF | TGTGCCAGCAGTTTGGGACAGCCACAAACATACACCTTC
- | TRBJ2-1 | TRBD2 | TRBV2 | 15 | CASSELGLAGVEQFF | TGTGCCAGCAGTGAGTTAGGACTAGCGGGAGTTGAGCAGTTCTTC
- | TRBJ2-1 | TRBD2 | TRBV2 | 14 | CASRGGDRYNEQFF | TGTGCCAGCAGGGGGGGGGATAGGTACAATGAGCAGTTCTTC
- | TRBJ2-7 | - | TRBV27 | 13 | CASSLRESHEQYF | TGTGCCAGCAGTTTACGGGAATCTCACGAGCAGTACTTC
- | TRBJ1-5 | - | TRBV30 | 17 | CAWSLPGGTYSNQPQHF | TGTGCCTGGAGCCTCCCGGGGGGAACCTATAGCAATCAGCCCCAGCATTTT
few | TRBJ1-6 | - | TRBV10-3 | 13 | CASLREPNSPLHF | TGTGCCAGTCTCCGGGAACCCAATTCACCCCTCCACTTT
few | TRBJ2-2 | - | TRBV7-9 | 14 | CASSVGQGIGELFF | TGTGCCAGCAGCGTAGGGCAGGGGATCGGGGAGCTGTTTTTT
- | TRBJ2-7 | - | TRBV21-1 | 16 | CASSSRDAIRSYEQYF | TGTGCCAGCAGCAGCCGGGACGCCATTCGGTCATACGAGCAGTACTTC
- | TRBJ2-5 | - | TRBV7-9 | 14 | CASSLGVAEETQYF | TGTGCCAGCAGCTTAGGGGTAGCGGAAGAGACCCAGTACTTC
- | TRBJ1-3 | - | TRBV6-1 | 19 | CASSEREGKAANSGNTIYF | TGTGCCAGCAGTGAAAGGGAGGGAAAGGCAGCCAACTCTGGAAACACCATATATTTT
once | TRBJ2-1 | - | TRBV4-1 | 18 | CASSQVVSYSSSYNEQFF | TGCGCCAGCAGCCAAGTTGTTAGCTACTCATCGTCCTACAATGAGCAGTTCTTC
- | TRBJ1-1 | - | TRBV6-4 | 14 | CASSDKDMNTEAFF | TGTGCCAGCAGTGACAAGGACATGAACACTGAAGCTTTCTTT
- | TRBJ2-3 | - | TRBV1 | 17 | CTSSRDLGGENTDTQYF | TGCACCAGCAGCCGGGATCTGGGGGGGGAAAACACAGATACGCAGTATTTT
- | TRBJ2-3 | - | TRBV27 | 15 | CASSFRPGVTDTQYF | TGTGCCAGCAGTTTTAGACCAGGGGTCACAGATACGCAGTATTTT
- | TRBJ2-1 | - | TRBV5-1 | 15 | CASSLDGGTYNEQFF | TGCGCCAGCAGCTTGGATGGGGGAACCTACAATGAGCAGTTCTTC
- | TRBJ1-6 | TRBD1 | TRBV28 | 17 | CASSLVGGASYNSPLHF | TGTGCCAGCAGTTTAGTAGGGGGCGCGTCCTATAATTCACCCCTCCACTTT
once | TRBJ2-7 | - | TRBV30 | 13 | CAWNFGLQGEQYF | TGTGCCTGGAACTTTGGGCTCCAAGGGGAGCAGTACTTC
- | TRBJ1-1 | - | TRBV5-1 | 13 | CASSLEGGYEAFF | TGCGCCAGCAGCTTGGAGGGGGGCTACGAAGCTTTCTTT
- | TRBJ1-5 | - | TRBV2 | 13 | CASRDTPVGPQHF | TGTGCCAGCAGAGACACCCCGGTGGGGCCCCAGCATTTT
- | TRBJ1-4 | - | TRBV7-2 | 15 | CASSLEQNSNEKLFF | TGTGCCAGCAGCTTAGAACAGAACTCAAATGAAAAACTGTTTTTT
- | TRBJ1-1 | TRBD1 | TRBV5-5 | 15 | CASSYRRQGGTEAFF | TGTGCCAGCAGCTACCGGAGACAGGGAGGAACTGAAGCTTTCTTT
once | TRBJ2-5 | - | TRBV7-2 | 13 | CASSFQGIGTQYF | TGTGCCAGCAGTTTCCAGGGGATAGGGACCCAATACTTC
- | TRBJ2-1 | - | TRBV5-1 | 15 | CASSLGGISYNEQFF | TGCGCCAGCAGCTTGGGCGGAATCTCCTACAATGAGCAGTTCTTC